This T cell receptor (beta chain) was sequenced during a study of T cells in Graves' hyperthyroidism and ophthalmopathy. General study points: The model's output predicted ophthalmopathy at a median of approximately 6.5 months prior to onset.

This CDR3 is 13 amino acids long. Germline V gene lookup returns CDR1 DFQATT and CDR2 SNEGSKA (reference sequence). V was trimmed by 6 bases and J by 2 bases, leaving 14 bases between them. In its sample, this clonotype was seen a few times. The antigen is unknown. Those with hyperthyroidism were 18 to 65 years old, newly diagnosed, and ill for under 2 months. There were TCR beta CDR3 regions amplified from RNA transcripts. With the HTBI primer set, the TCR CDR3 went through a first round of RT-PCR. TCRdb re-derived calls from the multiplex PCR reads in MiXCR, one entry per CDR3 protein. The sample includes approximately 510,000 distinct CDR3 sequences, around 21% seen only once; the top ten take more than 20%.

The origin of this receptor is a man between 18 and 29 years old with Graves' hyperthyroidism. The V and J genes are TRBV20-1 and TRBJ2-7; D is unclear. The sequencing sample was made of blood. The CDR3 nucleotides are TGCAGTGCAGCCCTGACACTCGCCTACGAGCAGTACTTC. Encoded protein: CSAALTLAYEQYF.